This T cell receptor (beta chain) was captured in a study of a mutant IDH1 vaccine in newly diagnosed glioma. Study conclusions and caveats: Apparently unrelated to pseudoprogression were changes in the top peripheral T cell clonotypes.

Only in-frame clones appear in the TCRdb table, and some are missing; sequencing was by immunoSEQ multiplex PCR. The sample holds 58,000 or so clones, about 86% seen once. V lost 5 bases and J lost 6, with 8 bases in between. From germline, CDR1 is MDHEN and CDR2 SYDVKM. This CDR3 spans 12 amino acids. Time point given: week 35, safety follow-up. Each dose delivered 300 ug of mutant IDH1 20-mer peptide subcutaneously with imiquimod. On this clone: Its antigen remains unknown.

The origin of this receptor is a man in his forties with glioma. The source material was PBMCs, sampled from a glioma patient whose treatment included an IDH1 peptide vaccine. The chain links TRBV28 to TRBJ2-1, with D unresolved. CDR3 protein: CASSPPINEQFF. For the CDR3, the DNA is TGTGCCAGCAGTCCTCCGATCAATGAGCAGTTCTTC.